Shown below are 30 T cell receptor beta chains from a single sample sequenced in a study of T cell clusters in autoimmune cytopenias. TRB was amplified from roughly 270 ng of peripheral blood genomic DNA per sample. Multiplex touch-down PCR amplified TRB using TRB-A and TRB-B pools in one tube. One entry per CDR3 protein, without DNA, is what TCRdb gives after re-calling the multiplex PCR reads. Its table lists some 6,200 distinct CDR3 sequences. These data also formed part of another study, on T cell repertoires in aging, cancer and after chemotherapy.

Sample: peripheral blood. The receptors were gathered from a human donor in good health.

Measured by frequency, this clonotype is medium-sized. V and J are TRBV15 and TRBJ2-1; the D call from TCRdb, TRBD2, cannot be confirmed without DNA. Germline V gene lookup returns CDR1 LNHNV and CDR2 YYDKDF (reference sequence). This CDR3 is built from 14 residues. The CDR3 protein is CATSREGLNYRQFF.

The chain combines TRBV6-5 with TRBJ1-5; checking the TCRdb D call of TRBD1 is not possible without DNA. CDR1 is MNHEY and CDR2 is SVGAGI in the germline V gene. The CDR3 covers 14 residues. The CDR3 sequence is CASRLAGENQPQHF.

The chain combines TRBV6-2 or TRBV6-3 with TRBJ1-6; TCRdb indicates TRBD1, and absent DNA this call remains unverified. Per the germline V gene, CDR1 is MNHEY and CDR2 is SVGEGT. The CDR3 has 16 amino acids. The CDR3 reads CASSYLSVPRNSPLHF.

By frequency, this clonotype registers medium-sized (0.01 to 0.1%). The genes are TRBV13 and TRBJ2-1; TCRdb's D call of TRBD2 is untestable without DNA. Per germline, CDR1 PRHDT and CDR2 FYEKMQ (reference sequence). There are 16 residues in the CDR3. CDR3 amino acids: CASSLVTLAGVGEQFF.

According to its frequency, this clonotype is medium-sized (0.01 to 0.1%). The rearrangement joins TRBV6-1 to TRBJ2-5; no DNA is available, so the TRBD2 call from TCRdb remains unchecked. CDR1 and CDR2 (germline): MNHNS, SASEGT. The CDR3 totals 15 residues. The CDR3 reads CASSESVGGQETQYF.

This clonotype is classed as medium-sized by frequency. This rearrangement joins TRBV19 to TRBJ2-2; TCRdb designates TRBD2, a call that cannot be tested without DNA. Germline CDR1 reads LNHDA; CDR2 reads SQIVND (reference sequence). The CDR3 is 16 amino acids. CDR3 residues: CASSITSGANTGELFF.

V and J are TRBV7-9 and TRBJ1-1; the TCRdb call, TRBD1, lacks DNA for checking. Looked up from germline, CDR1 is SEHNR and CDR2 is FQNEAQ (reference sequence). The CDR3 is made up of 13 amino acids. The CDR3 protein is CASSQGVSTEAFF.

Measured by frequency, this clonotype is medium-sized (0.01 to 0.1%). The CDR3 reads CASSIKGGGDTEAFF. The chain links TRBV19 to TRBJ1-1. Germline V gives CDR1 LNHDA, CDR2 SQIVND (reference sequence). This CDR3 is built from 15 residues.

This clonotype shows up as medium-sized by frequency. This chain uses TRBV30 with TRBJ2-3. Germline V gene lookup returns CDR1 GTSNPN and CDR2 SVGIG (reference sequence). The length of the CDR3 is 11 residues. The CDR3 protein is CAWSVVDTQYF.

The J gene is TRBJ2-1, the V gene TRBV7-6; TCRdb reports TRBD1, a call that lacks DNA to check it against. Germline CDR1 reads SGHVS; CDR2 reads FNYEAQ. The CDR3 extends over 15 amino acids. CDR3 in amino acids: CASSRDRVVYNEQFF.

This sequence joins TRBV18 and TRBJ1-1. The CDR3 is made up of 16 amino acids. Per the germline V gene, CDR1 is KGHSH and CDR2 is LQKENI. The chain's CDR3 is CASSPVSVHRNTEAFF. The whole variable domain, filled in from reference TRBV18 and TRBJ1-1, reads NAGVMQNPRHLVRRRGQEARLRCSPMKGHSHVYWYRQLPEEGLKFMVYLQKENIIDESGMPKERFSAEFPKEGPSILRIQQVVRGDSAAYFCASSPVSVHRNTEAFFGQGTRLTVV.

By frequency, this clonotype registers medium-sized (0.01 to 0.1%). The chain carries TRBV30 and TRBJ2-1; TCRdb gives TRBD1 as the D gene, but with no DNA this cannot be confirmed. CDR3 size: 14 residues. CDR1 and CDR2 (germline): GTSNPN, SVGIG (reference sequence). The CDR3 loop is CAWRRTGSYNEQFF.

The genes are TRBV12-3 or TRBV12-4 and TRBJ2-1; without DNA, the TCRdb call of TRBD2 cannot be checked. This CDR3 contains 16 residues. CDR3 sequence: CASSLGLAGSHNEQFF.

The J gene is TRBJ2-3, the V gene TRBV12-3 or TRBV12-4; the D call from TCRdb, TRBD2, cannot be confirmed without DNA. The CDR3 has 14 residues. CDR3: CASSSTRTTDTQYF.

This clonotype is identified as medium-sized from frequency. V gene TRBV5-6 combines with J gene TRBJ2-2; the TCRdb call, TRBD1, lacks DNA for checking. Per germline, CDR1 SGHDT and CDR2 YYEEEE. CDR3 length: 14 residues. CDR3 region: CASSPTGFTGELFF. The complete variable domain, with remaining parts taken from reference TRBV5-6 and TRBJ2-2, reads DAGVTQSPTHLIKTRGQQVTLRCSPKSGHDTVSWYQQALGQGPQFIFQYYEEEERQRGNFPDRFSGHQFPNYSSELNVNALLLGDSALYLCASSPTGFTGELFFGEGSRLTVL.

This chain connects TRBV7-2 to TRBJ2-7. There are 13 residues in the CDR3. Germline CDR1 SGHTA, CDR2 FQGNSA. The CDR3 reads CASSTISSYEQYF.

V is TRBV6-5 and J is TRBJ1-3; TCRdb designates TRBD1, a call that cannot be tested without DNA. CDR3 length: 18 amino acids. The germline gives CDR1 MNHEY, CDR2 SVGAGI. This CDR3 is CASSYSGGQAFSGNTIYF.

This clonotype is identified as medium-sized from frequency. The V and J genes are TRBV19 and TRBJ1-2; checking the TCRdb D call of TRBD1 is not possible without DNA. CDR3 length: 14 residues. Germline V gene sequence: CDR1 LNHDA, CDR2 SQIVND (reference sequence). The CDR3 reads CASSTDRVGYGYTF.

This clonotype is labeled medium-sized based on frequency. This chain links TRBV19 with TRBJ2-5. CDR1 and CDR2 (germline): LNHDA, SQIVND (reference sequence). The CDR3 contains 15 residues. The chain's CDR3 is CASSVRISYQETQYF.

The rearrangement links TRBV5-6 to TRBJ1-5. Germline assignment: CDR1 SGHDT and CDR2 YYEEEE. The CDR3 totals 15 residues. CDR3 residues: CASSLGNQAYQPQHF.

The chain carries TRBV7-9 and TRBJ2-7; TCRdb designates TRBD1, a call that cannot be tested without DNA. The germline CDR1 and CDR2 sequences are SEHNR and FQNEAQ (reference sequence). The CDR3 consists of 16 residues. CDR3 protein: CASRLSPGPSKDEQYF.

In terms of frequency, this clonotype is medium-sized. The chain is built from TRBV30 and TRBJ2-7; TCRdb indicates TRBD1, and absent DNA this call remains unverified. Germline V gene data show CDR1 as GTSNPN and CDR2 as SVGIG (reference sequence). The CDR3 length is 13 residues. The CDR3 region is CAWSSRTGDEQYF.

This clonotype registers medium-sized (0.01 to 0.1%) by frequency. The V gene is TRBV19, the J gene TRBJ2-2; TCRdb returns TRBD2, unconfirmable since there is no DNA. Per the germline V gene, CDR1 is LNHDA and CDR2 is SQIVND (reference sequence). This CDR3 has 17 residues. The CDR3 here is CASSPPGTSGAGGELFF.

The V gene is TRBV27, the J gene TRBJ2-3; as DNA is missing, the TRBD2 call by TCRdb cannot be tested. Per germline, CDR1 MNHEY and CDR2 SMNVEV (reference sequence). The CDR3 has 17 residues. The CDR3 loop is CASSDPAGGSTTDTQYF.

The chain has TRBV18 and TRBJ1-2; there is no DNA to check the TCRdb D call of TRBD1. There are 15 residues in the CDR3. Looked up from germline, CDR1 is KGHSH and CDR2 is LQKENI. The CDR3 protein is CASSPRGQAYYGYTF. The variable domain in full, completed from reference TRBV18 and TRBJ1-2, reads NAGVMQNPRHLVRRRGQEARLRCSPMKGHSHVYWYRQLPEEGLKFMVYLQKENIIDESGMPKERFSAEFPKEGPSILRIQQVVRGDSAAYFCASSPRGQAYYGYTFGSGTRLTVV.

The V call is TRBV5-1, the J call TRBJ2-2; TCRdb calls TRBD1, which cannot be checked without DNA. The germline gives CDR1 SGHRS, CDR2 YFSETQ. The length of the CDR3 is 17 residues. CDR3: CASSSGTGGAGTGELFF. Using reference TRBV5-1 and TRBJ2-2 for the parts outside the CDR3, the full variable domain is KAGVTQTPRYLIKTRGQQVTLSCSPISGHRSVSWYQQTPGQGLQFLFEYFSETQRNKGNFPGRFSGRQFSNSRSEMNVSTLELGDSALYLCASSSGTGGAGTGELFFGEGSRLTVL.

This clonotype shows up as medium-sized (0.01 to 0.1%) by frequency. The chain joins TRBV6-4 to TRBJ2-3. The germline CDR1 and CDR2 sequences are MRHNA and SNTAGT. This CDR3 contains 16 residues. The CDR3 protein is CASSDSSGASTDTQYF.

The gene calls are TRBV20-1 and TRBJ2-6. Germline assignment: CDR1 DFQATT and CDR2 SNEGSKA (reference sequence). CDR3 length: 14 amino acids. This CDR3 reads CSARPLSGANVLTF.

This chain uses TRBV5-6 with TRBJ2-7; no DNA is available, so the TRBD1 call from TCRdb remains unchecked. Germline V gene sequence: CDR1 SGHDT, CDR2 YYEEEE. The length of the CDR3 is 14 residues. This CDR3 reads CASSSTGGRYEQYF.

V gene TRBV6-5 combines with J gene TRBJ2-7; lacking DNA, the TRBD1 call made by TCRdb goes unchecked. CDR3 size: 17 residues. Germline CDR1 and CDR2: MNHEY and SVGAGI. The CDR3 reads CASSYSANTGGGYEQYF.